This T cell receptor (beta chain) is drawn from a study of blood T cell repertoires in COVID-19. Study at large: Acute and convalescent COVID-19 samples came from the United States, Italy and Spain. PBMCs, B-cell-depleted T cells, or T cells provided the cDNA or gDNA that made up the material.

Authors' analysis steps: Researchers report that nucleated cell counts were estimated from reference gene primer amplification. Here immunoSEQ multiplex PCR was the method, and the copy in TCRdb shows in-frame clones only, minus some. That table is the source of V, J and clone size, and D and trimming were worked out from the DNA. The repertoire includes some 160,000 clones, 65% to 90% of them detected once, and about 1.5% sits in the top ten. Germline V gene sequence: CDR1 MNHEY, CDR2 SVGEGT. V was shortened by 2 bases and J by 3 bases, with 7 bases between the two germline ends. The CDR3 is 13 residues long.

This clonotype originated in a human donor in a cohort sampled during active COVID-19. The chain employs TRBV6-2 or TRBV6-3 and TRBJ1-1; D gene unclear. Sequenced material: peripheral blood. The CDR3, as DNA: TGTGCCAGCAGTTACGTAGAGGACACTGAAGCTTTCTTT. Amino acids: CASSYVEDTEAFF.